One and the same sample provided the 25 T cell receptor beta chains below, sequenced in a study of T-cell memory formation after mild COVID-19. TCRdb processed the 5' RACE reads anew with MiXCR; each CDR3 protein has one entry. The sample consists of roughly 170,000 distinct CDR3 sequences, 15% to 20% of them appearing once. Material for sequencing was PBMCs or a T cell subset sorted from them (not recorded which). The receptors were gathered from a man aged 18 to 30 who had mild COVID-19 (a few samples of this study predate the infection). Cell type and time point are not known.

The CDR3 region has the DNA TGCGCCAGCAGCTTGGACGTCTCTGGGGCCAACGTCCTGACTTTC. This codes for CASSLDVSGANVLTF. The V gene is TRBV5-1, the J gene TRBJ2-6; D remains ambiguous. The V gene lost 0 bases and the J gene lost 0 bases, with 4 bases spanning the gap. The CDR3 loop spans 15 amino acids. CDR1 and CDR2 from the germline V gene are SGHRS and YFSETQ.

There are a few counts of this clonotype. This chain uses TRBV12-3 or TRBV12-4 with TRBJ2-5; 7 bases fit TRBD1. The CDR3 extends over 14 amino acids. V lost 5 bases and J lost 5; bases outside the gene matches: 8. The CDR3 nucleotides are TGTGCCAGCAGTACGACAGGGTTGCCGGAGACCCAGTACTTC. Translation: CASSTTGLPETQYF.

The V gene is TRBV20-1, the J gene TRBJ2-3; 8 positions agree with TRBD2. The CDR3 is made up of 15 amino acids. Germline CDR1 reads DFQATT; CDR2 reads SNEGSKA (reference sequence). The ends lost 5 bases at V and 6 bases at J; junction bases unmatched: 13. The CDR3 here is CSASNAGGSWDTQYF. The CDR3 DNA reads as TGCAGTGCTTCAAATGCGGGGGGATCCTGGGATACGCAGTATTTT.

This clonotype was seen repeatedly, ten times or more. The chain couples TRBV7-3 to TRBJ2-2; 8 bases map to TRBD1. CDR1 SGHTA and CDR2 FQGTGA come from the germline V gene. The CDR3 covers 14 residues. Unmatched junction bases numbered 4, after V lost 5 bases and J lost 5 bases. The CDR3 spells CASSLGQGTGELFF. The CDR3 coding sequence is TGTGCCAGCAGCCTCGGACAGGGTACCGGGGAGCTGTTTTTT.

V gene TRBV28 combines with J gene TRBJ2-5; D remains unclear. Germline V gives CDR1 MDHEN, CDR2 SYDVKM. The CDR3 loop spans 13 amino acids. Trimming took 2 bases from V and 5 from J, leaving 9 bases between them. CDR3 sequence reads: CASSLPGWETQYF. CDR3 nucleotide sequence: TGTGCCAGCAGTTTACCCGGGTGGGAGACCCAGTACTTC.

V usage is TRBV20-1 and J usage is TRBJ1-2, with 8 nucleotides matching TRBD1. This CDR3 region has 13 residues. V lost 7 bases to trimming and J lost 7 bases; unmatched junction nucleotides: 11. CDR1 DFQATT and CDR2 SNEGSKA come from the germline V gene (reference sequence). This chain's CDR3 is CSGTAGGYGGYTF. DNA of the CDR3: TGCAGTGGCACGGCAGGGGGCTATGGTGGCTACACCTTC.

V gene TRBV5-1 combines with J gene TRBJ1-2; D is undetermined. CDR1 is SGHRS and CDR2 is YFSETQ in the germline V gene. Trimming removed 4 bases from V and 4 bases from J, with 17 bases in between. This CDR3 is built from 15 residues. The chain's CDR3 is CASSPSSGGSYGYTF. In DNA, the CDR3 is TGCGCCAGCAGCCCAAGCTCTGGAGGGTCCTATGGCTACACCTTC.

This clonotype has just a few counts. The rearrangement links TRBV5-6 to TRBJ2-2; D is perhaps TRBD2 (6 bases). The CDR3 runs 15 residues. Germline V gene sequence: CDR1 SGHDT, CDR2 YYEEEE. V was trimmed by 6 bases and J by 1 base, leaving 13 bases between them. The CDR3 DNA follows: TGTGCCAGCAACTTTGGACTACTGAACACCGGGGAGCTGTTTTTT. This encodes CASNFGLLNTGELFF.

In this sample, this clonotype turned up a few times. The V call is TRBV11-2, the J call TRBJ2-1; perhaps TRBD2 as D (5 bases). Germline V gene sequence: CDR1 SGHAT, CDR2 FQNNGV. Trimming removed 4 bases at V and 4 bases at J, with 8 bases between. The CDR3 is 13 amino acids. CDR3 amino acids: CASSSLAYNEQFF. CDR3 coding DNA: TGTGCCAGCAGCTCCCTAGCTTACAATGAGCAGTTCTTC.

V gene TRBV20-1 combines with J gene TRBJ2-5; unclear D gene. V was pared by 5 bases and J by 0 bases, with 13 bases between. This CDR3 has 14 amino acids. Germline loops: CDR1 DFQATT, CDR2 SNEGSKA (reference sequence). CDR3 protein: CSALIRLYQETQYF. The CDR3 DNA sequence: TGCAGTGCTCTCATCCGACTGTACCAAGAGACCCAGTACTTC.

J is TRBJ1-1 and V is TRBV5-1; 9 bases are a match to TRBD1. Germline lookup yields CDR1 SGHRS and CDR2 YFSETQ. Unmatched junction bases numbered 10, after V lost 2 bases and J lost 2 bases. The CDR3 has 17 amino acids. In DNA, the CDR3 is TGCGCCAGCAGCTTTACAGGGGGCATGGTAATAAACACTGAAGCTTTCTTT. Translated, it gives CASSFTGGMVINTEAFF.

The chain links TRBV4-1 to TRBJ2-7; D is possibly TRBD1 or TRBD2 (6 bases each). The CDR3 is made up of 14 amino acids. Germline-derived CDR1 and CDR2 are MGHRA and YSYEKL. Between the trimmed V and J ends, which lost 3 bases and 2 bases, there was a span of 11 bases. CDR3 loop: CASSQRDTTYEQYF. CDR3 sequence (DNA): TGCGCCAGCAGCCAGCGGGACACTACCTACGAGCAGTACTTC.

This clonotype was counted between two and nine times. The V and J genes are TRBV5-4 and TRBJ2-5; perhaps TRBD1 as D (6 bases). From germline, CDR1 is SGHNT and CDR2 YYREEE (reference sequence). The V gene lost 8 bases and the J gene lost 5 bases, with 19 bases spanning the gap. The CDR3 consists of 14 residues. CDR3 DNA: TGTGCCAGTCAAACCCGGACAGAGGATGAGACCCAGTACTTC. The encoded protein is CASQTRTEDETQYF.

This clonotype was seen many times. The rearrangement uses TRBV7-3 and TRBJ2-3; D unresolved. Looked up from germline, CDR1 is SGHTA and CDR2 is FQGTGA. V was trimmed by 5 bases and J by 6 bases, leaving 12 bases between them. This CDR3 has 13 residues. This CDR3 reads CASSPPGSDTQYF. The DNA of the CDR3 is TGTGCCAGCAGCCCCCCTGGCTCCGATACGCAGTATTTT.

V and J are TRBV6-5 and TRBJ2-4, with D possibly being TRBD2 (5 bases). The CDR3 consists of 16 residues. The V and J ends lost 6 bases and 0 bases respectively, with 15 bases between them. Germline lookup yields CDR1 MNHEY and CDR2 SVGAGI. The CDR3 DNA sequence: TGTGCCAGCAGCCCCGGTGTAGCGAGAGCCAAAAACATTCAGTACTTC. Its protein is CASSPGVARAKNIQYF.

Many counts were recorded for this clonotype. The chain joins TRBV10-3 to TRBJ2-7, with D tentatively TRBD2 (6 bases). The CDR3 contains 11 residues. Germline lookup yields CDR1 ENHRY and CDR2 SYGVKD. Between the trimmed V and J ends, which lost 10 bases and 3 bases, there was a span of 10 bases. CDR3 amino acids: CATRDFYEQYV. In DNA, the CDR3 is TGTGCCACGAGGGACTTCTACGAGCAGTACGTC.

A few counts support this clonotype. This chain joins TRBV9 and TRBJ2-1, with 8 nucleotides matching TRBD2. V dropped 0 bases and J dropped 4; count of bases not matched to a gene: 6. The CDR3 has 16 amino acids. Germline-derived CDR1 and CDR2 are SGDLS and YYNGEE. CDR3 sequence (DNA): TGTGCCAGCAGCGTAGGACCCGGGGGGGCGTACAATGAGCAGTTCTTC. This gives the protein CASSVGPGGAYNEQFF.

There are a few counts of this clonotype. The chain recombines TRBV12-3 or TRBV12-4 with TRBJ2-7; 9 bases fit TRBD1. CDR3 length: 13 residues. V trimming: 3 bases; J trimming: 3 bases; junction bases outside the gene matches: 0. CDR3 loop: CASSLTGGYEQYF. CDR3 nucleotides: TGTGCCAGCAGTTTGACAGGGGGCTACGAGCAGTACTTC.

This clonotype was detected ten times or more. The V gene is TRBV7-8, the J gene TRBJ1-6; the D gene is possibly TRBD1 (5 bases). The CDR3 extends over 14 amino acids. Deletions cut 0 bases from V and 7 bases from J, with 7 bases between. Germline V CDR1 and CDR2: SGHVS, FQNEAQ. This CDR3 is CASSLAGENSPLHF. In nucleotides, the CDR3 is TGTGCCAGCAGCTTAGCAGGGGAGAATTCACCCCTCCACTTT.

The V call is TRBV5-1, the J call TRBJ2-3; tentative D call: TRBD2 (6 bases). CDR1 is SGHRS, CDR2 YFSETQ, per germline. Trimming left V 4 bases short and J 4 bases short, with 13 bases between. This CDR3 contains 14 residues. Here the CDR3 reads CASSPPPGADTQYF. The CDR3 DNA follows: TGCGCCAGCAGCCCCCCGCCGGGGGCAGATACGCAGTATTTT.

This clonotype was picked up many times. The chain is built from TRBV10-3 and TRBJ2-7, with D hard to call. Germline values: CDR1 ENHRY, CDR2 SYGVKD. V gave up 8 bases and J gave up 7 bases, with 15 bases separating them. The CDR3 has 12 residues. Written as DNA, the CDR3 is TGTGCCATCGCAGGTGACGCTGGGGAGCAGTACGTC. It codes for CAIAGDAGEQYV.

CDR3 bases: TGCAGTGCTAGTATCGGGGCAGGGGGTAATTCACCCCTCCACTTT. It specifies CSASIGAGGNSPLHF. This chain links TRBV20-1 with TRBJ1-6; 7 bases are shared with TRBD1. Losses at the gene ends were 3 bases for V and 6 bases for J; bases not matched to a gene: 8. The V gene's germline CDR1 is DFQATT and CDR2 SNEGSKA (reference sequence). CDR3 size: 15 residues.

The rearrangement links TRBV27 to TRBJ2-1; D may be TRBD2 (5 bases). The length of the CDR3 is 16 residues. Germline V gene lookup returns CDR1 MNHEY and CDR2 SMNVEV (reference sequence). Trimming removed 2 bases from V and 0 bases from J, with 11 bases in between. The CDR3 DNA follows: TGTGCCAGCAGTTTACGGGGATGGAGCTCCTACAATGAGCAGTTCTTC. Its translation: CASSLRGWSSYNEQFF.

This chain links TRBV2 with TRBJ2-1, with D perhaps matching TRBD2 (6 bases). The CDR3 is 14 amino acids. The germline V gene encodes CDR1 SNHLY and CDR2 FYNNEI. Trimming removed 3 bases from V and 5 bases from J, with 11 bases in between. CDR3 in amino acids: CASSERRRDNEQFF. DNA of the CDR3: TGTGCCAGCAGTGAGAGGCGGAGGGACAATGAGCAGTTCTTC.

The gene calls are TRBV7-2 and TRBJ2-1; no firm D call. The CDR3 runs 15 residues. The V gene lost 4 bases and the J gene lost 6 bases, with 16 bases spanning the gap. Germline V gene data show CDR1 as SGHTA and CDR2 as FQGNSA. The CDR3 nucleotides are TGTGCCAGCAGCTCTCACCGACTTTCCGGCAATGAGCAGTTCTTC. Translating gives CASSSHRLSGNEQFF.